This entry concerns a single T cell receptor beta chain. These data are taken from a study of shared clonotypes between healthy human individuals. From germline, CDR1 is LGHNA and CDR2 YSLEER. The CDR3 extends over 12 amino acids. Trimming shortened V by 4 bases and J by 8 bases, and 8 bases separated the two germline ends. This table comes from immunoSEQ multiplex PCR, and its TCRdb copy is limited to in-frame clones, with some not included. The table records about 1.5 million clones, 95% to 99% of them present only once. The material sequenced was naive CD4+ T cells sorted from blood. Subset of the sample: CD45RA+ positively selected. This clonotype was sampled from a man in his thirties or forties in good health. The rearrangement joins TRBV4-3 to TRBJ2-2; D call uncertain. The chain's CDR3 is CASSRPSGELFF. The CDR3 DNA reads TGCGCCAGCAGCCGACCGAGTGGGGAGCTGTTTTTT.